This T cell receptor (beta chain) was identified in a study of blood T cell repertoires in COVID-19. The CDR3 length is 14 residues. Trimming took 5 bases from V and 2 from J, leaving 12 bases between them. Germline V gene sequence: CDR1 SGHVS, CDR2 FQNEAQ. The authors' processing: Quantification of nucleated cells was approximated via reference gene primer amplification. Method: immunoSEQ multiplex PCR; TCRdb's copy keeps in-frame clones and lacks some. V, J and clone size derive from that table, while D and trimming were established from the DNA sequence. Found here are about 130,000 clones, 80% to 90% of them singletons; the top ten hold roughly 4%.

The TCR sequence derives from a man aged 55 to 70 with COVID-19, enrolled during active disease. Sequences were obtained from peripheral blood. The genes are TRBV7-8 and TRBJ1-1; no clear D gene. CDR3 DNA sequence: TGTGCCAGCAGCGAAAGGGAGCTTAACACTGAAGCTTTCTTT. Translating gives CASSERELNTEAFF. Complete variable domain (other parts from reference TRBV7-8 and TRBJ1-1): GAGVSQSPRYKVAKRGQDVALRCDPISGHVSLFWYQQALGQGPEFLTYFQNEAQLDKSGLPSDRFFAERPEGSVSTLKIQRTQQEDSAVYLCASSERELNTEAFFGQGTRLTVV.